The 19 T cell receptor beta chains reported below all come from one sample, sequenced in a study of radiation and T cells in renal cell carcinoma. Sequencing used immunoSEQ multiplex PCR; TCRdb keeps in-frame clones, though not all of them. There are under 100,000 clones in the sample; roughly 82% occur only once, and more than 7% lies in the top ten. Time point given: blood 4 weeks post-SBRT, at nephrectomy. Treatment given: 15 Gy SBRT to primary tumor, nephrectomy 4 weeks later. The source material was blood, sampled from a patient whose treatment included radiotherapy and nephrectomy. The receptors originated from a man between 60 and 75 years old with renal cell carcinoma.

V usage is TRBV6-5 and J usage is TRBJ2-2, with D unresolved. Trimming left V 7 bases short and J 0 bases short, with 6 bases between. The CDR3 is 13 residues long. Germline-derived CDR1 and CDR2 are MNHEY and SVGAGI. The CDR3, as DNA: TGTGCCAGCACCCTTCCGAACACCGGGGAGCTGTTTTTT. It yields the protein CASTLPNTGELFF.

The chain recombines TRBV5-1 with TRBJ2-1; D is undetermined. The CDR3 consists of 16 residues. Germline V CDR1 and CDR2: SGHRS, YFSETQ. V lost 3 bases to trimming and J lost 2 bases, with 15 bases between them. The CDR3 region is CASSSGWGPTYNEQFF. CDR3 in DNA: TGCGCCAGCAGCTCCGGGTGGGGTCCAACCTACAATGAGCAGTTCTTC.

The CDR3 region is CAIGTSGRAMGGELFF. CDR3 DNA sequence: TGTGCCATAGGGACTAGCGGGAGGGCCATGGGCGGGGAGCTGTTTTTT. V gene TRBV6-6 combines with J gene TRBJ2-2, with TRBD2 matching 16 bases. Germline V gene data show CDR1 as MNHNY and CDR2 as SVGAGI (reference sequence). After removal of 10 bases from V and 7 bases from J, the junction contained 9 bases not matched to a gene. The CDR3 is made up of 16 amino acids.

The rearrangement uses TRBV6-6 and TRBJ2-1; 12 nucleotides agree with TRBD2. Germline V lookup: CDR1 MNHNY, CDR2 SVGAGI (reference sequence). This CDR3 has 16 amino acids. V lost 5 bases to trimming and J lost 8 bases; unmatched junction nucleotides: 10. The DNA of the CDR3 is TGTGCCAGCAGTATCCCCGGGACTAGCGGGTTTCATGAGCAGTTCTTC. Translating gives CASSIPGTSGFHEQFF.

The chain couples TRBV7-8 to TRBJ2-1; 12 bases map to TRBD2. The V segment lost 5 bases and the J segment 6 bases; nucleotides outside the gene matches: 11. The CDR3 has 17 amino acids. CDR1 and CDR2 from the germline V gene are SGHVS and FQNEAQ. The CDR3 DNA follows: TGTGCCAGCAGCAACCCCGCCGGACTAGCGGGACGCAATGAGCAGTTCTTC. This encodes CASSNPAGLAGRNEQFF.

In this sample, this clone turned up a few times. The V and J genes are TRBV7-3 and TRBJ2-3; TRBD1 aligns across 7 bases. The CDR3 contains 14 residues. Germline V gene data show CDR1 as SGHTA and CDR2 as FQGTGA. Germline trimming cut 5 bases from V and 1 base from J; bases unmatched to any gene: 3. CDR3 in amino acids: CASSTGQGTDTQYF. The CDR3 DNA is TGTGCCAGCAGCACCGGACAGGGCACAGATACGCAGTATTTT.

This chain links TRBV6-1 with TRBJ2-3; a possible D gene is TRBD2 (6 bases). This CDR3 region has 15 residues. Trimming took 7 bases from V and 0 from J, leaving 14 bases between them. CDR1 and CDR2 (germline): MNHNS, SASEGT. In nucleotides, the CDR3 is TGTGCCAGCACCGAACTCGGGACTAGCACAGATACGCAGTATTTT. Its translation is CASTELGTSTDTQYF.

The V call is TRBV5-1, the J call TRBJ1-3; D is possibly TRBD1 (6 bases). This CDR3 region has 17 residues. The germline CDR1 and CDR2 sequences are SGHRS and YFSETQ. V lost 7 bases to trimming and J lost 0 bases, with 20 bases between them. The CDR3 sequence is CASSGQGFQSSGNTIYF. As DNA, the CDR3 is TGCGCCAGCTCGGGACAAGGGTTCCAGAGCTCTGGAAACACCATATATTTT. Variable domain in full (rest from reference TRBV5-1 and TRBJ1-3): KAGVTQTPRYLIKTRGQQVTLSCSPISGHRSVSWYQQTPGQGLQFLFEYFSETQRNKGNFPGRFSGRQFSNSRSEMNVSTLELGDSALYLCASSGQGFQSSGNTIYFGEGSWLTVV.

The table lists this clone with a count of one. This chain links TRBV7-5 with TRBJ2-4; the D call in the table, TRBD2, was not verified against the DNA. TRBV7-5 is a pseudogene. The CDR3 consists of 19 residues. CDR3 DNA sequence: TGTGTCAGAAGCTTATCACGGCTAGTGGTGATGAGAGCCAAAAACATTCAGTACTTC. Protein product: CVRSLSRLVVMRAKNIQYF.

V usage is TRBV25-1 and J usage is TRBJ1-4; TRBD1 matches 8 bases. The V segment lost 5 bases and the J segment 4 bases; nucleotides outside the gene matches: 9. This CDR3 has 16 amino acids. Germline V gene lookup returns CDR1 MGHDK and CDR2 SYGVNS. The CDR3 sequence: CASSPPQGGGNEKLFF. In DNA form, the CDR3 reads TGTGCCAGCAGTCCTCCACAGGGGGGTGGTAATGAAAAACTGTTTTTT.

The chain joins TRBV7-7 to TRBJ2-1; no definite D call. Germline V gene sequence: CDR1 SSHAT, CDR2 FNYEAQ (reference sequence). The CDR3 is made up of 15 amino acids. Trimming pared 5 bases from V and 1 base from J, leaving 12 bases between. The CDR3 loop is CASSELAGSYNEQFF. The DNA for the CDR3 is TGTGCCAGCAGCGAACTTGCCGGTTCCTACAATGAGCAGTTCTTC.

This chain joins TRBV2 and TRBJ1-5; weak D call: TRBD1 (6 bases). The CDR3 length is 16 residues. CDR1 SNHLY and CDR2 FYNNEI come from the germline V gene. V was clipped by 3 bases and J by 0 bases, with 12 bases between them. The CDR3 spells CASSDGGGYSNQPQHF. Here the CDR3 DNA reads TGTGCCAGCAGTGATGGAGGGGGATATAGCAATCAGCCCCAGCATTTT.

The rearrangement uses TRBV19 and TRBJ2-7; 8 nucleotides agree with TRBD1. V lost 8 bases and J lost 5; bases outside the gene matches: 11. This CDR3 contains 14 residues. Germline CDR1 LNHDA, CDR2 SQIVND (reference sequence). CDR3 DNA sequence: TGTGCCAGTCGGTCCCTGGACAGGGTTAACGAGCAGTACTTC. It encodes CASRSLDRVNEQYF.

CDR3 residues: CASSSQEEQYF. CDR3 coding DNA: TGCGCCAGCAGCTCCCAGGAAGAGCAGTACTTC. V is TRBV5-1 and J is TRBJ2-7; D ambiguous. Trimming shortened V by 3 bases and J by 7 bases, and 8 bases separated the two germline ends. Germline assignment: CDR1 SGHRS and CDR2 YFSETQ. The CDR3 is made up of 11 amino acids.

The chain is built from TRBV18 and TRBJ1-5; no firm D call. The CDR3 loop spans 14 amino acids. CDR1 and CDR2 (germline): KGHSH, LQKENI. V lost 3 bases and J lost 3, with 9 bases in between. The chain's CDR3 is CASSPEPYNQPQHF. The CDR3 DNA follows: TGTGCCAGCTCACCTGAACCTTACAATCAGCCCCAGCATTTT.

J is TRBJ2-5 and V is TRBV7-8; 9 bases align to TRBD2. This CDR3 comprises 16 residues. The V gene's germline CDR1 is SGHVS and CDR2 FQNEAQ. V dropped 2 bases and J dropped 5; count of bases not matched to a gene: 9. The CDR3 bases are TGTGCCAGCAGCTTATGGACTAGCGCGATCCGGGAGACCCAGTACTTC. This translates into CASSLWTSAIRETQYF.

This clone has at least ten counts. The V and J genes are TRBV7-2 and TRBJ2-5, with a tentative D call TRBD1 (5 bases). The CDR3 length is 13 residues. Germline V gives CDR1 SGHTA, CDR2 FQGNSA. V lost 1 base, J lost 10 bases, and 13 bases lay in between. The CDR3 region is CASSLDVVGDQYF. CDR3 in DNA: TGTGCCAGCAGCTTAGACGTTGTAGGGGACCAGTACTTC.

This sequence joins TRBV15 and TRBJ2-7; either TRBD1 or TRBD2 may supply D (5 bases each). Germline V gene sequence: CDR1 LNHNV, CDR2 YYDKDF (reference sequence). With 0 bases removed from V and 7 bases from J, the gap between germline ends came to 25 bases. CDR3 length: 18 residues. The CDR3 sequence is CATSRDGTTGRKVLEQYF. Here the CDR3 DNA reads TGTGCCACCAGCAGAGACGGAACGACGGGACGGAAAGTATTGGAGCAGTACTTC.

This chain's CDR3 is CASSMWTGTWVVEAFF. DNA of the CDR3: TGTGCCAGTAGTATGTGGACAGGGACCTGGGTAGTTGAAGCTTTCTTT. The J gene is TRBJ1-1, the V gene TRBV19, with TRBD1 identical over 8 bases. The CDR3 spans 16 residues. Germline V gene sequence: CDR1 LNHDA, CDR2 SQIVND (reference sequence). The V gene end was trimmed by 3 bases and the J gene end by 7 bases; junction bases not matched to a gene: 13.